This TCR beta chain is drawn from a study of T cells in Graves' hyperthyroidism and ophthalmopathy. Regions amplified from RNA transcripts were the TCR beta CDR3 regions. The HTBI set primed first-round TCR CDR3 RT-PCR. TCRdb passed the multiplex PCR reads through MiXCR, listing each CDR3 protein once. The sample records fewer than 400,000 distinct CDR3 sequences, 15% to 19% being singletons. The germline gives CDR1 SEHNR, CDR2 FQNEAQ (reference sequence). The CDR3 totals 16 residues. Trimming pared 4 bases from V and 5 bases from J, leaving 20 bases between. In this sample, this clonotype turned up many times. Hyperthyroidism, newly diagnosed and lasting under 2 months, affected patients aged 18 to 65.

The source material was blood. This clonotype was obtained from a woman aged 18-29 years with Graves' hyperthyroidism that later progressed to Graves' ophthalmopathy. V usage is TRBV7-9 and J usage is TRBJ2-5, with D possibly being TRBD1 (5 bases). CDR3 bases: TGTGCCAGCAGCTCCCCAAGACTGGACAAGGGGGAGACCCAGTACTTC. It yields the protein CASSSPRLDKGETQYF.